This TCR beta chain is from a study of CD8+ T cells in alopecia areata (dated by TCRdb to the late 2010s). General notes on the study: Skin from C3H/HeJ donors with spontaneous alopecia (roughly 6-13 months old) was grafted onto female C3H/HeJ recipients that were roughly 7-11 weeks old. RNA came from the PAXgene miRNA kit for fixed scalp, the miRNeasy kit for PBMCs, and the RNeasy kit for mouse skin. Human TCRbeta sequencing covered scalp tissue and sorted CD4+ and CD8+ peripheral blood T cells from patchy and totalis/universalis alopecia areata patients and healthy controls. To study T cell clonal expansion in alopecia areata, the researchers applied high-throughput TCRbeta sequencing to both the C3H/HeJ mouse model and human patients. Scalp clonality was compared among normal scalp (n=4), patchy alopecia areata scalp (n=8), and alopecia totalis/universalis scalp (n=8). Amplification of TCRbeta CDR3 regions was done by immunoSEQ multiplex PCR using 35 Vbeta forward primers and 13 Jbeta reverse primers. What the authors observed across the whole study: Resident alphabeta T cells in normal human skin are also sequenced, complicating scalp TCR repertoire analysis, unlike mouse skin dominated by gammadelta T cells. Shared TCR sequences between patients were less evident than in mice, which may be partly attributable to HLA diversity in the patient population. Lesional scalp, especially in alopecia totalis/universalis, showed higher clonality and more expanded CD8+ clones than normal scalp, suggesting antigenic drive.

V and J are truncated by 0 bases and 2 bases respectively, leaving an intervening sequence of 8 bases. The CDR1 and CDR2 encoded by the germline V gene are NSHNY and SYGAGN. The CDR3 measures 14 amino acids from cysteine to phenylalanine. Of the CDR3's DNA, 30 bases were read; they are in frame from base 1. The receptor library was made with the immunoSEQ multiplex PCR assay. For TCR sequencing, RNA was extracted from every sample and reverse transcribed into cDNA to serve as template. SuperScript III was used to make first-strand cDNA, primed with a 2:1 mix of oligo-dT and random hexamers. A synthetic immune receptor repertoire was used to assess amplification bias, and residual bias was removed computationally. Sequencing of the libraries was done on Illumina HiSeq with 60 bp reads that cover the CDR3, reading from J toward V. Per the source publication's procedure: After raw reads were preprocessed to remove errors, the CDR3 was defined following IMGT conventions as running from the conserved cysteine to phenylalanine. Clonality was computed by normalizing Shannon entropy by log2 of the number of productive unique TCRs and subtracting the result from 1. Whether each scalp clone was CD4 or CD8 was inferred by checking scalp TCRbeta sequences against the CD4 and CD8 repertoires from sorted blood. TCRdb re-hosts the immuneACCESS table, in-frame sequences only. Its copies lack some clones; in the studies checked, an unresolved V gene accounts for under half of them, and the cause for the rest is not known. Clonal size and the V and J genes are those of that table, whereas D and trimming came from the DNA. Listed for this sample are under 350,000 clones, none observed only a single time. The ten largest clones take up roughly 1.2% of the sample.

This clone has a handful of counts. Its target antigen remains unknown. The receptor originates from a mouse, and its gene names and germline sequences are accordingly murine. The missing CDR3 end, 4 residues past where the read stops, is filled in from the germline J gene. Pooled mouse cutaneous lymph node cells were stained for CD4, CD8alpha, NKG2D, NKG2ACE and other markers and were then sorted on a BD Influx. The clonotype was recovered from a C3H/HeJ mouse with alopecia areata. Mice of this strain carry the MHC haplotype H2-k. The specimen was CD4+ T cells sorted from a lymph node. The chain is assembled from TRBV13-1 and TRBJ1-2; there is no confident call for the D gene. The DNA read from the CDR3 is TGTGCCAGCAGTGATGCATTGGGGAACTCC. The translation is CASSDALGNS. The entire CDR3 protein reads CASSDALGNSDYTF.